One and the same sample provided the 24 T cell receptor beta chains below, sequenced in a study of T cell responses to AZD1222 COVID-19 vaccine (dated by TCRdb to the early 2020s). The sample's time point, from its label and the paper: baseline before first vaccination. To prepare the library, the immunoSEQ multiplex PCR assay was applied. Here the immuneACCESS table is served through TCRdb, limited to in-frame sequences with V and J called. Missing clones are a known gap in these copies; in checked studies unresolved V genes cover under half, and the rest lacks a known reason. Here the sample has about 140,000 clones; over 85% occur a single time. The ten largest clones represent over 1.5% of the sample. The sample in question was peripheral blood, obtained on day 0 of AZD1222 vaccination. Source of these receptors: an adult in good health.

V gene TRBV5-4 combines with J gene TRBJ1-1; the D gene is possibly TRBD1 (5 bases). V lost 4 bases and J 4 bases, leaving 14 bases between the germline ends. The CDR3 has 14 amino acids. Germline CDR1 and CDR2: SGHNT and YYREEE (reference sequence). The chain's CDR3 is CASSLLGGGTEAFF. DNA for the CDR3: TGTGCCAGCAGCCTCTTGGGGGGGGGCACTGAAGCTTTCTTT.

This clone appeared once. The rearrangement joins TRBV6-2 or TRBV6-3 to TRBJ2-1; D perhaps matches TRBD2 (5 bases). V was trimmed by 2 bases and J by 7 bases, leaving 15 bases between them. The CDR3 consists of 15 residues. Per germline, CDR1 MNHEY and CDR2 SVGEGT. The CDR3 DNA sequence: TGTGCCAGCAGTTACAATACGGGGTCGGCAAATGAGCAGTTCTTC. This translates into CASSYNTGSANEQFF.

This chain joins TRBV4-1 and TRBJ1-4; 7 nucleotides agree with TRBD1. CDR3 length: 16 amino acids. After removal of 0 bases from V and 6 bases from J, the junction contained 7 bases not matched to a gene. Per germline, CDR1 MGHRA and CDR2 YSYEKL. Here the CDR3 DNA reads TGCGCCAGCAGCCAAGATCCAGGGGGTCGGGATGAAAAACTGTTTTTT. Translation gives CASSQDPGGRDEKLFF.

The V call is TRBV6-4, the J call TRBJ2-2, with a weak D call TRBD1 (6 bases). V was cut by 4 bases and J by 3 bases, with 9 bases left in between. The length of the CDR3 is 14 residues. CDR1 MRHNA and CDR2 SNTAGT come from the germline V gene. CDR3 sequence: CASSGAGDTGELFF. The CDR3 DNA reads as TGTGCCAGCAGTGGGGCAGGGGACACCGGGGAGCTGTTTTTT.

This rearrangement joins TRBV19 to TRBJ1-5; 9 bases line up with TRBD1. CDR1 and CDR2 (germline): LNHDA, SQIVND (reference sequence). The CDR3 consists of 16 residues. The junction had 5 bases not matched to a gene; V was cut back by 5 bases and J by 0 bases. The CDR3 reads CASSSVDRGSNQPQHF. CDR3 coding DNA: TGTGCCAGTAGTTCGGTGGACAGGGGTAGCAATCAGCCCCAGCATTTT.

This rearrangement joins TRBV6-1 to TRBJ2-3; 8 bases map to TRBD1. Germline-derived CDR1 and CDR2 are MNHNS and SASEGT. There are 17 residues in the CDR3. Trimming at V came to 2 bases and at J to 0 bases, leaving 7 bases not matched to a gene. CDR3 region: CASSELAGGSSTDTQYF. The CDR3 nucleotides read TGTGCCAGCAGTGAACTTGCAGGGGGCTCTAGCACAGATACGCAGTATTTT.

This clone appeared a single time. The rearrangement joins TRBV14 to TRBJ2-7; the D is unclear. Between the trimmed V and J ends, which lost 0 bases and 5 bases, there was a span of 17 bases. This CDR3 spans 16 amino acids. Germline assignment: CDR1 SGHDN and CDR2 FVKESK. Here the CDR3 reads CASSQDRAAWPNEQYF. CDR3 coding DNA: TGTGCCAGCAGCCAAGATCGGGCAGCTTGGCCCAACGAGCAGTACTTC.

This clone was picked up one time. The rearrangement uses TRBV5-4 and TRBJ1-2, with 7 bases fitting TRBD1. Germline values: CDR1 SGHNT, CDR2 YYREEE (reference sequence). This CDR3 is 12 amino acids long. Germline trimming cut 4 bases from V and 11 bases from J; bases unmatched to any gene: 8. CDR3 sequence (DNA): TGTGCCAGCAGCGCCGAGACAGGGTTTTACACCTTC. Its translation is CASSAETGFYTF.

The chain has TRBV5-1 and TRBJ1-1; 9 bases agree with TRBD1. This CDR3 has 15 amino acids. Germline V CDR1 and CDR2: SGHRS, YFSETQ. V lost 4 bases to trimming and J lost 0 bases; unmatched junction nucleotides: 4. The CDR3 nucleotides read TGCGCCAGCAGCCCACGGACAGGGGTGAACACTGAAGCTTTCTTT. It translates to CASSPRTGVNTEAFF. The entire variable domain, with the rest obtained from reference TRBV5-1 and TRBJ1-1, is as follows: KAGVTQTPRYLIKTRGQQVTLSCSPISGHRSVSWYQQTPGQGLQFLFEYFSETQRNKGNFPGRFSGRQFSNSRSEMNVSTLELGDSALYLCASSPRTGVNTEAFFGQGTRLTVV.

The chain combines TRBV5-8 with TRBJ1-3; D may be TRBD1 (6 bases). The ends were cut back, 3 bases at V and 0 bases at J, with 13 bases in the middle. This CDR3 is 16 amino acids long. Germline V gene sequence: CDR1 SGHTS, CDR2 YDEGEE. This CDR3 is CASSSRQVYSGNTIYF. CDR3 DNA sequence: TGTGCCAGCAGCTCCCGACAGGTATACTCTGGAAACACCATATATTTT.

The chain uses TRBV7-8 and TRBJ1-4; D is perhaps TRBD1 (6 bases). Trimming removed 3 bases at V and 2 bases at J, with 7 bases between. CDR3 length equals 14 residues. Germline loops: CDR1 SGHVS, CDR2 FQNEAQ. For the CDR3, the DNA is TGTGCCAGCAGCTTCGACAGGACTAATGAAAAACTGTTTTTT. Amino acid sequence: CASSFDRTNEKLFF.

The CDR3 bases are TGCAGTGCTAGTGTCCCTGAAGCTTTCTTT. Amino acids: CSASVPEAFF. The chain links TRBV20-1 to TRBJ1-1; no clear D. The CDR3 is 10 residues long. Germline assignment: CDR1 DFQATT and CDR2 SNEGSKA (reference sequence). Trimming pared 3 bases from V and 6 bases from J, leaving 5 bases between.

The genes are TRBV6-6 and TRBJ2-3; D is perhaps TRBD2 (6 bases). Germline V gives CDR1 MNHNY, CDR2 SVGAGI (reference sequence). Trimming shortened V by 4 bases and J by 0 bases, and 11 bases separated the two germline ends. The CDR3 length is 15 residues. Here the CDR3 reads CASSWGGISTDTQYF. CDR3 nucleotides: TGTGCCAGCAGTTGGGGCGGGATTAGCACAGATACGCAGTATTTT.

Here the CDR3 reads CASRPGQGYPGANVLTF. The CDR3 coding sequence is TGTGCCAGCAGGCCGGGACAGGGGTATCCCGGGGCCAACGTCCTGACTTTC. This chain uses TRBV7-9 with TRBJ2-6; 10 bases fit TRBD1. CDR1 is SEHNR and CDR2 is FQNEAQ in the germline V gene (reference sequence). J was trimmed by 4 bases and V by 6 bases; bases with no gene match: 9. The CDR3 extends over 17 amino acids.

V is TRBV29-1 and J is TRBJ2-1; TRBD2 agrees at 9 bases. Germline trimming cut 6 bases from V and 7 bases from J; bases unmatched to any gene: 10. This CDR3 spans 14 amino acids. CDR1 is SQVTM, CDR2 ANQGSEA, per germline. In nucleotides, the CDR3 is TGCAGCGTCTTAGCGGGAGAGTCGTATAATGAGCAGTTCTTC. Translating gives CSVLAGESYNEQFF.

This rearrangement joins TRBV18 to TRBJ1-6; 9 positions agree with TRBD1. The CDR3 has 15 amino acids. In germline, CDR1 is KGHSH, CDR2 LQKENI. V was pared by 5 bases and J by 7 bases, with 6 bases of the junction left unmatched. In DNA form, the CDR3 reads TGTGCCAGCTCAACAGGGACAGGGTCCAATTCACCCCTCCACTTT. It codes for CASSTGTGSNSPLHF.

This clone was seen a single time. V and J are TRBV5-4 and TRBJ1-1; D might be TRBD1 (6 bases). The CDR3 has 14 amino acids. From germline, CDR1 is SGHNT and CDR2 YYREEE (reference sequence). The germline V and J ends were trimmed by 3 bases and 1 base, with 10 bases remaining between them. CDR3 nucleotide sequence: TGTGCCAGCAGCTCGCCGGGGGCGAACACTGAAGCTTTCTTT. Protein: CASSSPGANTEAFF.

The chain links TRBV7-9 to TRBJ2-1; D remains unclear. Germline V gene sequence: CDR1 SEHNR, CDR2 FQNEAQ (reference sequence). Trimming stripped 3 bases from V and 10 bases from J, with 13 bases between. The CDR3 runs 13 residues. This chain's CDR3 is CASSFIGSREQFF. As DNA, the CDR3 is TGTGCCAGCAGCTTCATTGGTTCCCGGGAGCAGTTCTTC.

The chain employs TRBV9 and TRBJ1-1; D is possibly TRBD1 (6 bases). Germline V CDR1 and CDR2: SGDLS, YYNGEE. V lost 2 bases and J 1 base, leaving 12 bases between the germline ends. The CDR3 has 15 amino acids. CDR3 amino acids: CASSVQGHRNTEAFF. CDR3 nucleotide sequence: TGTGCCAGCAGCGTGCAGGGACACAGGAACACTGAAGCTTTCTTT. Drawing the rest from reference TRBV9 and TRBJ1-1, the complete variable domain is DSGVTQTPKHLITATGQRVTLRCSPRSGDLSVYWYQQSLDQGLQFLIQYYNGEERAKGNILERFSAQQFPDLHSELNLSSLELGDSALYFCASSVQGHRNTEAFFGQGTRLTVV.

The chain has TRBV7-9 and TRBJ1-4; D is unresolved. Germline V lookup: CDR1 SEHNR, CDR2 FQNEAQ (reference sequence). This CDR3 spans 14 amino acids. The V gene lost 3 bases and the J gene lost 5 bases, with 10 bases spanning the gap. The CDR3 region is CASSFSSGNEKLFF. The CDR3 bases are TGTGCCAGCAGCTTCTCCTCGGGAAATGAAAAACTGTTTTTT.

The chain combines TRBV12-3 or TRBV12-4 with TRBJ1-2; TRBD1 is a possible D gene (6 bases). The V end lost 8 bases, the J end lost 4 bases, and 8 bases lay between the germline ends. CDR3 size: 11 residues. The CDR3 sequence: CASQGLYGYTF. The DNA for the CDR3 is TGTGCCAGCCAGGGGCTCTATGGCTACACCTTC.

The chain uses TRBV5-5 and TRBJ1-4; D not resolved. V was clipped by 1 base and J by 4 bases, with 5 bases between them. CDR1 SGHKS and CDR2 YYEKEE come from the germline V gene (reference sequence). The CDR3 is 13 amino acids. DNA of the CDR3: TGTGCCAGCAGCTTGTCTAGTAATGAAAAACTGTTTTTT. This sequence encodes CASSLSSNEKLFF.

The chain has TRBV19 and TRBJ1-2, with a possible D match to TRBD1 (6 bases). The V gene lost 8 bases and the J gene lost 0 bases, with 16 bases spanning the gap. Per germline, CDR1 LNHDA and CDR2 SQIVND (reference sequence). This CDR3 comprises 15 residues. The CDR3 reads CASFDRDTANYGYTF. The CDR3 bases are TGTGCCAGTTTCGACCGGGACACGGCTAACTATGGCTACACCTTC.

This chain connects TRBV19 to TRBJ2-3; tentatively, D is TRBD1 (6 bases). With 6 bases removed from V and 2 bases from J, the gap between germline ends came to 15 bases. Germline values: CDR1 LNHDA, CDR2 SQIVND (reference sequence). The CDR3 totals 15 residues. Here the CDR3 DNA reads TGTGCCAGTAGGGCCCCCGGGACATCCACAGATACGCAGTATTTT. Amino acids: CASRAPGTSTDTQYF. Together with reference TRBV19 and TRBJ2-3, the CDR3 gives the full variable domain: DGGITQSPKYLFRKEGQNVTLSCEQNLNHDAMYWYRQDPGQGLRLIYYSQIVNDFQKGDIAEGYSVSREKKESFPLTVTSAQKNPTAFYLCASRAPGTSTDTQYFGPGTRLTVL.